Included here is one TCR beta chain sequence, with context. Authors' processing steps: From reference gene primer amplification, estimates of nucleated cell counts were derived. Data came from immunoSEQ multiplex PCR; TCRdb stores just in-frame clones and leaves some out. V and J calls and clone size are given by that table; D and trimming were obtained from the DNA. The top ten hold 13% of the sample, which has about 300,000 clones, 85% seen once. This sample is part of a study of blood T cell repertoires in COVID-19. In the study overall: The study drew acute and convalescent COVID-19 samples from the United States, Italy and Spain.

The CDR3 loop spans 13 amino acids. With 0 bases removed from V and 6 bases from J, the gap between germline ends came to 8 bases. CDR1 is LGHNA and CDR2 is YSLEER in the germline V gene. Input material: peripheral blood. The receptor comes from a human donor in a cohort sampled during active COVID-19. The chain recombines TRBV4-3 with TRBJ1-1; D not resolved. CDR3 region: CASSQEGRSEAFF. The CDR3 DNA is TGCGCCAGCAGCCAAGAGGGCAGGTCTGAAGCTTTCTTT.